A selection of T cell receptor beta chains follows, all from one sample in a study of blood T cell repertoires in COVID-19. Produced via immunoSEQ multiplex PCR; TCRdb's table is partial and in-frame only. This table has approximately 32,000 clones, just over 85% appearing once. Material for sequencing was peripheral blood. These receptors came from a human donor in a cohort sampled during active COVID-19. Each CDR3 is given with its conserved first and last residue. The order of the fields is V gene, clone size, J gene, CDR3 length, D gene, CDR3 DNA, CDR3 protein. D genes are given only for firm matches. Only part of the rows carry a size: once, few, many, or a class if the clone is expanded.

V gene: TRBV19
clone size: large
J gene: TRBJ2-1
CDR3 length: 15
D gene: .
CDR3 DNA: TGTGCCAGTAGAATCCTGGGAGCGTCTTACAATGAGCAGTTCTTC
CDR3 protein: CASRILGASYNEQFF

V gene: TRBV2
clone size: .
J gene: TRBJ1-4
CDR3 length: 14
D gene: .
CDR3 DNA: TGTGCCAGCAGCCCCGTAAGGGGTAATGAAAAACTGTTTTTT
CDR3 protein: CASSPVRGNEKLFF

V gene: TRBV9
clone size: .
J gene: TRBJ2-7
CDR3 length: 16
D gene: .
CDR3 DNA: TGTGCCAGCAGCGAGCCCCGGAGACGGAAATTTTACGAGCAGTACTTC
CDR3 protein: CASSEPRRRKFYEQYF

V gene: TRBV4-1
clone size: .
J gene: TRBJ2-3
CDR3 length: 15
D gene: TRBD2
CDR3 DNA: TGCGCCAGCAGCCAGGTAGCGGGGATAACAGATACGCAGTATTTT
CDR3 protein: CASSQVAGITDTQYF

V gene: TRBV6-2/TRBV6-3
clone size: .
J gene: TRBJ1-4
CDR3 length: 14
D gene: TRBD1
CDR3 DNA: TGTGCCAGCAGTCCCGGGACAGGGGACGAAAAACTGTTTTTT
CDR3 protein: CASSPGTGDEKLFF

V gene: TRBV2
clone size: .
J gene: TRBJ1-2
CDR3 length: 13
D gene: TRBD1
CDR3 DNA: TGTGCCAGCAAGACAGGGGGTAACTATGGCTACACCTTC
CDR3 protein: CASKTGGNYGYTF

V gene: TRBV3-1/TRBV3-2
clone size: .
J gene: TRBJ2-7
CDR3 length: 11
D gene: .
CDR3 DNA: TGTGCCAGCAGCCAAGGAAGGGGAAAGTACTTC
CDR3 protein: CASSQGRGKYF

V gene: TRBV19
clone size: .
J gene: TRBJ2-7
CDR3 length: 11
D gene: .
CDR3 DNA: TGTGCCACTCAAGGGGCCTACGAGCAGTACTTC
CDR3 protein: CATQGAYEQYF

V gene: TRBV28
clone size: .
J gene: TRBJ1-2
CDR3 length: 15
D gene: .
CDR3 DNA: TGTGCCAGCAGTTTCTCACAGGGAAGTCGATATGGCTACACCTTC
CDR3 protein: CASSFSQGSRYGYTF

V gene: TRBV2
clone size: once
J gene: TRBJ2-5
CDR3 length: 14
D gene: TRBD1
CDR3 DNA: TGTACCAGCAGCCGGGACAGGGGCCAAGAGACCCAGTACTTC
CDR3 protein: CTSSRDRGQETQYF

V gene: TRBV29-1
clone size: .
J gene: TRBJ2-7
CDR3 length: 12
D gene: .
CDR3 DNA: TGCAGCGTTAGGGACACCTCCTACGAGCAGTACTTC
CDR3 protein: CSVRDTSYEQYF

V gene: TRBV3-1/TRBV3-2
clone size: .
J gene: TRBJ1-2
CDR3 length: 14
D gene: TRBD1
CDR3 DNA: TGTGCCAGCAGCCAAGAAGGGGGCACCTATGGCTACACCTTC
CDR3 protein: CASSQEGGTYGYTF

V gene: TRBV15
clone size: .
J gene: TRBJ1-1
CDR3 length: 15
D gene: .
CDR3 DNA: TGTGCCACCAGCAGAGATAGCCCGGGGGGCACTGAAGCTTTCTTT
CDR3 protein: CATSRDSPGGTEAFF

V gene: TRBV3-1/TRBV3-2
clone size: once
J gene: TRBJ2-2
CDR3 length: 16
D gene: .
CDR3 DNA: TGTGCCAGCAGCCAAGATAGAGGGATAGCGTCCGGGGAGCTGTTTTTT
CDR3 protein: CASSQDRGIASGELFF

V gene: TRBV10-3
clone size: .
J gene: TRBJ2-4
CDR3 length: 14
D gene: TRBD1
CDR3 DNA: TGTGCCATCAGCAGGACCGGACAGGGTAACATTCAGTACTTC
CDR3 protein: CAISRTGQGNIQYF

V gene: TRBV7-3
clone size: .
J gene: TRBJ2-3
CDR3 length: 16
D gene: TRBD2
CDR3 DNA: TGTGCCAGCAGCTCGACTAGCGGGGGGGCAGCAGATACGCAGTATTTT
CDR3 protein: CASSSTSGGAADTQYF

V gene: TRBV11-2
clone size: .
J gene: TRBJ2-3
CDR3 length: 13
D gene: .
CDR3 DNA: TGTGCCAGCAGCTTACTCCGTACAGATACGCAGTATTTT
CDR3 protein: CASSLLRTDTQYF

V gene: TRBV5-1
clone size: few
J gene: TRBJ1-5
CDR3 length: 14
D gene: .
CDR3 DNA: TGCGCCAGCAGCTCTATCCCGGGATATCAGCCCCAGCATTTT
CDR3 protein: CASSSIPGYQPQHF

V gene: TRBV7-8
clone size: .
J gene: TRBJ1-4
CDR3 length: 15
D gene: TRBD1
CDR3 DNA: TGTGCCAGCAGCTCCCCCCGGGGCCCAGGGGGGAAACTGTTTTTT
CDR3 protein: CASSSPRGPGGKLFF

V gene: TRBV6-5
clone size: .
J gene: TRBJ1-1
CDR3 length: 14
D gene: .
CDR3 DNA: TGTGCCAGCACATTTGAGGAATCCTACACTGAAGCTTTCTTT
CDR3 protein: CASTFEESYTEAFF

V gene: TRBV30
clone size: once
J gene: TRBJ2-7
CDR3 length: 14
D gene: TRBD1
CDR3 DNA: TGTGCCTGGACCTGGACAGGGGGAGTCTACGAGCAGTACTTC
CDR3 protein: CAWTWTGGVYEQYF

V gene: TRBV19
clone size: once
J gene: TRBJ1-5
CDR3 length: 16
D gene: .
CDR3 DNA: TGTGCCAGTAGTATCTTAATGGTTCGCGGTGTAGGTCTCCAGCATTTT
CDR3 protein: CASSILMVRGVGLQHF

V gene: TRBV5-1
clone size: .
J gene: TRBJ1-1
CDR3 length: 14
D gene: .
CDR3 DNA: TGCGCCAGCAGCTTGGGAACTGCGAACACTGAAGCTTTCTTT
CDR3 protein: CASSLGTANTEAFF

V gene: TRBV6-5
clone size: .
J gene: TRBJ2-5
CDR3 length: 14
D gene: TRBD1
CDR3 DNA: TGTGCCAGCAGTCCGGACAGGGGGCTAGAGACCCAGTACTTC
CDR3 protein: CASSPDRGLETQYF

V gene: TRBV2
clone size: few
J gene: TRBJ1-5
CDR3 length: 12
D gene: .
CDR3 DNA: TGTGCCAGCAGGGGGGGTCTTCAGCCCCAGCATTTT
CDR3 protein: CASRGGLQPQHF

V gene: TRBV5-1
clone size: .
J gene: TRBJ1-1
CDR3 length: 13
D gene: .
CDR3 DNA: TGCGCCAGCAGCTCGCAGGGGTCCACTGAAGCTTTCTTT
CDR3 protein: CASSSQGSTEAFF

V gene: TRBV30
clone size: .
J gene: TRBJ1-5
CDR3 length: 13
D gene: TRBD1
CDR3 DNA: TGTGCCTGGTGTACAGGGGGCGGCCAGCCCCAGCATTTT
CDR3 protein: CAWCTGGGQPQHF

V gene: TRBV4-1
clone size: .
J gene: TRBJ2-2
CDR3 length: 17
D gene: TRBD1
CDR3 DNA: TGCGCCAGCAGCCAAGGCATCGGGACAGGGAACACCGGGGAGCTGTTTTTT
CDR3 protein: CASSQGIGTGNTGELFF

V gene: TRBV6-5
clone size: .
J gene: TRBJ1-3
CDR3 length: 14
D gene: .
CDR3 DNA: TGTGCCAGCAGTTACGGGCCCTCTGGAAACACCATATATTTT
CDR3 protein: CASSYGPSGNTIYF

V gene: TRBV6-2/TRBV6-3
clone size: .
J gene: TRBJ2-7
CDR3 length: 20
D gene: TRBD2
CDR3 DNA: TGTGCCAGCAGTCACCGAATCCGACTAGCGGGGGGGCGGATCCTTCAGGAGCAGTACTTC
CDR3 protein: CASSHRIRLAGGRILQEQYF

V gene: TRBV19
clone size: .
J gene: TRBJ2-1
CDR3 length: 15
D gene: .
CDR3 DNA: TGTGCCAGTACTCGGAGGGGAAGGGCCTACAATGAGCAGTTCTTC
CDR3 protein: CASTRRGRAYNEQFF

V gene: TRBV23-1
clone size: .
J gene: TRBJ2-3
CDR3 length: 16
D gene: .
CDR3 DNA: TGCGCCAGCCGCACACGGGAGCTCGCTAGCACAGATACGCAGTATTTT
CDR3 protein: CASRTRELASTDTQYF

V gene: TRBV30
clone size: .
J gene: TRBJ1-6
CDR3 length: 13
D gene: .
CDR3 DNA: TGTGCCCACGGGAGGGAAAACCATTCACCCCTCCACTTT
CDR3 protein: CAHGRENHSPLHF

V gene: TRBV30
clone size: .
J gene: TRBJ2-3
CDR3 length: 15
D gene: TRBD2
CDR3 DNA: TGTGCCTGGAGTGCGGGGAGCGGGGGCACAGATACGCAGTATTTT
CDR3 protein: CAWSAGSGGTDTQYF

V gene: TRBV7-3
clone size: .
J gene: TRBJ1-1
CDR3 length: 14
D gene: TRBD1
CDR3 DNA: TGTGCCAGCAGCTTTCTCCCGACAGGGAAGGAAGCTTTCTTT
CDR3 protein: CASSFLPTGKEAFF

V gene: TRBV19
clone size: once
J gene: TRBJ2-2
CDR3 length: 15
D gene: .
CDR3 DNA: TGTGCCAGTAGGGGCGACAGGGCGGGAACCGGGGAGCTGTTTTTT
CDR3 protein: CASRGDRAGTGELFF

V gene: TRBV5-4
clone size: .
J gene: TRBJ2-5
CDR3 length: 14
D gene: TRBD2
CDR3 DNA: TGTGCCAGCGGACTAGCGGGGGTGCAAGAGACCCAGTACTTC
CDR3 protein: CASGLAGVQETQYF

V gene: TRBV18
clone size: .
J gene: TRBJ2-7
CDR3 length: 15
D gene: TRBD2
CDR3 DNA: TGTGCCAGCTCACCTTCTGCGGGGGGAACCTACGAGCAGTACTTC
CDR3 protein: CASSPSAGGTYEQYF

V gene: TRBV10-1
clone size: .
J gene: TRBJ1-5
CDR3 length: 18
D gene: .
CDR3 DNA: TGCGCCCCAGACGGTAGCAAACCTCAAAAATCAATCCCCATGGCCCAGCATTTT
CDR3 protein: CAPDGSKPQKSIPMAQHF

V gene: TRBV7-9
clone size: once
J gene: TRBJ1-2
CDR3 length: 14
D gene: .
CDR3 DNA: TGTGCCAGCAGCCCAAGGGCGGGGTTCTATGGCTACACCTTC
CDR3 protein: CASSPRAGFYGYTF

V gene: TRBV29-1
clone size: once
J gene: TRBJ2-2
CDR3 length: 16
D gene: TRBD2
CDR3 DNA: TGCAGCGTTGGTGTACTAGCGGGGGGGCCGAACGGGGAGCTGTTTTTT
CDR3 protein: CSVGVLAGGPNGELFF

V gene: TRBV5-1
clone size: .
J gene: TRBJ1-1
CDR3 length: 13
D gene: .
CDR3 DNA: TGCGCCAGCAGCTTGTCTCCACGGGATCAAGCTTTCTTT
CDR3 protein: CASSLSPRDQAFF

V gene: TRBV2
clone size: few
J gene: TRBJ1-5
CDR3 length: 15
D gene: TRBD1
CDR3 DNA: TGTGCCAGCAGTGAGCGGACAGGGATGGAGCAGCCCCAGCATTTT
CDR3 protein: CASSERTGMEQPQHF

V gene: TRBV10-2
clone size: .
J gene: TRBJ2-7
CDR3 length: 14
D gene: TRBD1
CDR3 DNA: TGCGCCAGCAGAGATACAGGGGGATCCTACGAGCAGTACTTC
CDR3 protein: CASRDTGGSYEQYF

V gene: TRBV6-1
clone size: .
J gene: TRBJ2-7
CDR3 length: 13
D gene: .
CDR3 DNA: TGTGCCAGCAGTGAACAGCGGTCCTACGAGCAGTACTTC
CDR3 protein: CASSEQRSYEQYF

V gene: TRBV9
clone size: .
J gene: TRBJ1-3
CDR3 length: 16
D gene: TRBD1
CDR3 DNA: TGTGCCAGCAGCCAAGGGATAGGGGGCCGAGGAAACACCATATATTTT
CDR3 protein: CASSQGIGGRGNTIYF

V gene: TRBV5-1
clone size: .
J gene: TRBJ2-1
CDR3 length: 14
D gene: TRBD2
CDR3 DNA: TGCGCCACCAGCAGCGGGGGGGGTACTCATGAGCAGTTCTTC
CDR3 protein: CATSSGGGTHEQFF

V gene: TRBV18
clone size: .
J gene: TRBJ2-7
CDR3 length: 16
D gene: .
CDR3 DNA: TGTGCCAGCTCACCGGTAGGGGGGGGTAGCTCCTACGAGCAGTACTTC
CDR3 protein: CASSPVGGGSSYEQYF

V gene: TRBV24-1
clone size: .
J gene: TRBJ1-1
CDR3 length: 13
D gene: .
CDR3 DNA: TGTGCCACCTGGGCAGGGTCAGTGGCTGAAGCTTTCTTT
CDR3 protein: CATWAGSVAEAFF

V gene: TRBV3-1/TRBV3-2
clone size: .
J gene: TRBJ1-4
CDR3 length: 15
D gene: .
CDR3 DNA: TGTGCCAGCAGCCCCTACCTAGGTCCGAATGAAAAACTGTTTTTT
CDR3 protein: CASSPYLGPNEKLFF

V gene: TRBV30
clone size: .
J gene: TRBJ1-3
CDR3 length: 11
D gene: .
CDR3 DNA: TGTGCCTGGGACTTCGGGAACACCATATATTTT
CDR3 protein: CAWDFGNTIYF

V gene: TRBV6-6
clone size: .
J gene: TRBJ2-7
CDR3 length: 16
D gene: .
CDR3 DNA: TGTGCCAGCAGTTACCGGGCCCAGGGGACGACCTACGAGCAGTACTTC
CDR3 protein: CASSYRAQGTTYEQYF

V gene: TRBV19
clone size: once
J gene: TRBJ2-1
CDR3 length: 16
D gene: TRBD2
CDR3 DNA: TGTGCCAGTAGAACACTAGCGGGGGGCTCCTACAATGAGCAGTTCTTC
CDR3 protein: CASRTLAGGSYNEQFF

V gene: TRBV6-5
clone size: .
J gene: TRBJ2-7
CDR3 length: 14
D gene: .
CDR3 DNA: TGTGCCAGCAGCCTTGGACAGACAGGCTACGAGCAGTACTTC
CDR3 protein: CASSLGQTGYEQYF

V gene: TRBV27
clone size: few
J gene: TRBJ1-6
CDR3 length: 14
D gene: .
CDR3 DNA: TGTGCCAGCAGTTTAGGGGGAGGGTTAAGGGCCCTCCACTTT
CDR3 protein: CASSLGGGLRALHF

V gene: TRBV14
clone size: .
J gene: TRBJ2-3
CDR3 length: 12
D gene: .
CDR3 DNA: TGTGCCAGCAGCCAAGTAATCGATACGCAGTATTTT
CDR3 protein: CASSQVIDTQYF

V gene: TRBV3-1/TRBV3-2
clone size: .
J gene: TRBJ2-3
CDR3 length: 13
D gene: .
CDR3 DNA: TGTGCCAGCAGCCAGTACCTTCAGGATACGCAGTATTTT
CDR3 protein: CASSQYLQDTQYF

V gene: TRBV2
clone size: .
J gene: TRBJ1-6
CDR3 length: 15
D gene: TRBD1
CDR3 DNA: TGTGCCAGCAGTGAGGGACAGGGGGGGAATTCACCCCTCCACTTT
CDR3 protein: CASSEGQGGNSPLHF

V gene: TRBV15
clone size: .
J gene: TRBJ2-5
CDR3 length: 14
D gene: TRBD2
CDR3 DNA: TGTGCCACCAGCAGGGGGGGGGAGATAAAGACCCAGTACTTC
CDR3 protein: CATSRGGEIKTQYF

V gene: TRBV1
clone size: .
J gene: TRBJ2-2
CDR3 length: 19
D gene: .
CDR3 DNA: TGCACCAGCACGCAGACTCGGACTAGCGGGGGCCCGAACACCGGGGAGCTGTTTTTT
CDR3 protein: CTSTQTRTSGGPNTGELFF